Reported below is one TCR beta chain. Its target is unknown. Other nucleotide sequences in the sample specify the same CDR3. The PCR contained 60 Vbeta and 13 Jbeta primers. The table came from immunoSEQ multiplex PCR; TCRdb's copy has only in-frame clones and leaves some out. The table includes 90,000 to 120,000 clones, around 80% detected once. This record belongs to a study of cytomegalovirus exposure and HLA in healthy donors. Study-level information: Falling in the Caucasian-associated ancestry cluster were less than 85% of some 400 genotyped donors.

General observations from the study: Trimming of TCR beta V- and J-genes showed a link, identified in a later analysis, to a missense DCLRE1C variant. Some highly shared sequence variants likely arose as a pipeline artifact.

Sequenced: PBMCs. The TCR was taken from a woman aged 40 to 50 in good health and CMV-seronegative.

The CDR3 reads CASSFSSYEQYF. CDR3 in DNA: TGTGCCAGCAGTTTCAGCTCCTACGAGCAGTACTTC. The V and J genes are TRBV2 and TRBJ2-7; D remains unclear. Germline CDR1 SNHLY, CDR2 FYNNEI. V was trimmed by 5 bases and J by 0 bases, leaving 5 bases between them. The CDR3 sequence is 12 residues long.